The clone carrying this T cell receptor beta chain has a count of ten or more. The data derive from a study of T-cell memory formation after mild COVID-19. Sample barcodes and UMIs were carried by the TCR alpha and TCR beta cDNA libraries that 5'RACE generated with constant-segment primers. TCRdb processed the 5' RACE reads anew with MiXCR; each CDR3 protein has one entry. The profile covers approximately 150,000 distinct CDR3 sequences, with roughly 6.2% appearing a single time and about 2.1% taken by the ten largest. The clonotype comes from an adult woman who had mild COVID-19 (a few samples of this study predate the infection). Cell type and time point are not known. Source material: PBMCs or a T cell subset sorted from them (not recorded which).

This CDR3 is CASSLDLGLAGYNEQFF. In DNA form, the CDR3 reads TGTGCCAGCAGCTTAGATCTGGGACTAGCGGGTTACAATGAGCAGTTCTTC. This sequence joins TRBV11-3 and TRBJ2-1; 12 bases agree with TRBD2. The CDR3 contains 17 residues. After removal of 0 bases from V and 4 bases from J, the junction contained 4 bases not matched to a gene. From germline, CDR1 is SGHNT and CDR2 YENEEA.